This T cell receptor (beta chain) was found in a study of cytomegalovirus exposure and HLA in healthy donors. Across the whole study: The study's early data release held approximately 91 million unique TCRs from HLA-typed donors.

Primers for the PCR totalled 60 Vbeta and 13 Jbeta. Clones were sequenced by immunoSEQ multiplex PCR, and TCRdb holds only the in-frame ones, with some missing. The data hold approximately 100,000 clones, with roughly 71% observed a single time. Turning to this clone: Its antigen is not known.

Study-level results: Researchers had no immune exposure information except CMV serostatus available. Links to common viral pathogens appeared, in a later analysis, for several of the most significant clusters. Presence/absence analyses supposed approximately even sequencing depth among donors.

Material for sequencing was PBMCs. This clonotype was sampled from a male donor in good health and CMV-seropositive.

CDR3 amino acids: CASSPSGGEQYF. DNA of the CDR3: TGTGCCAGCTCACCAAGCGGGGGCGAGCAGTACTTC. The chain employs TRBV18 and TRBJ2-7; 8 positions agree with TRBD2. CDR1 and CDR2 (germline): KGHSH, LQKENI. The junction had 0 bases not matched to a gene; V was cut back by 2 bases and J by 6 bases. The CDR3 consists of 12 residues. Complete variable domain (other parts from reference TRBV18 and TRBJ2-7): NAGVMQNPRHLVRRRGQEARLRCSPMKGHSHVYWYRQLPEEGLKFMVYLQKENIIDESGMPKERFSAEFPKEGPSILRIQQVVRGDSAAYFCASSPSGGEQYFGPGTRLTVT.